The clone carrying this T cell receptor beta chain was observed at least ten times. Its specificity is unknown. Uncontrolled infections, pregnancy, lactation or other autoimmune diseases led to patient exclusion. The PBMCs used were ones drawn from 9.5 to 10 ml of fresh peripheral blood. This entry comes from a study of Graves' ophthalmopathy and Graves' hyperthyroidism. The wider study: Peripheral blood was gathered at the point of initial diagnosis, before any treatment started. Study outcomes and limitations: In predicting ophthalmopathy progression, the model reached 70% to 71% sensitivity and under 75% specificity.

Trimming removed 0 bases from V and 7 bases from J; junction bases left unmatched: 2. Germline loops: CDR1 SGHDT, CDR2 YYEEEE. CDR3 size: 15 residues. RNA transcripts served as template for amplifying TCR beta CDR3 sequences. First-round RT-PCR with HTBI primers preceded a second-round multiplex PCR. TCRdb fed the multiplex PCR reads into MiXCR, producing one record per CDR3 protein. This table has around 600,000 distinct CDR3 sequences, over 40% appearing once. This receptor was taken from an adult man with Graves' ophthalmopathy. The chain is built from TRBV5-6 and TRBJ1-6, with 9 bases fitting TRBD1. The material sequenced was peripheral blood. CDR3 sequence: CASSLGDRVNSPLHF. The CDR3 DNA reads TGTGCCAGCAGCTTGGGGGACAGGGTAAATTCACCCCTCCACTTT.